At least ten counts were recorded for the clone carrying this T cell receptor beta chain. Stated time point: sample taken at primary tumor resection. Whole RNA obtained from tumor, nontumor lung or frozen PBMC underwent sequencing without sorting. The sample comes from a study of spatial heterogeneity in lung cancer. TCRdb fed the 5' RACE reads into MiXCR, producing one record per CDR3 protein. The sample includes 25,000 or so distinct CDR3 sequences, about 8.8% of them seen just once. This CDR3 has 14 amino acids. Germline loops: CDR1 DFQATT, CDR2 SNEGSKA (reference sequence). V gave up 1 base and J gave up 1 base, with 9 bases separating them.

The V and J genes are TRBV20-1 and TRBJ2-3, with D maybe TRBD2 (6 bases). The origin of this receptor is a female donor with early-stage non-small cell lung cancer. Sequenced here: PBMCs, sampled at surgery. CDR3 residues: CSARVERGTDTQYF. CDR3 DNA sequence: TGCAGTGCTAGAGTTGAGCGGGGCACAGATACGCAGTATTTT.